A single TCR beta chain is shown here with its context. Its antigen is not known. The data derive from a study of graft-versus-host responses after intestinal transplantation. About the study: Recipients uniformly received anti-thymocyte globulin induction, followed by tacrolimus and steroids for approximately 3 years.

Clones were sequenced by immunoSEQ multiplex PCR, and TCRdb holds only the in-frame ones, with some missing. The repertoire includes more than 12,000 clones, about 61% of them detected once, and over 10% sits in the top ten. The CDR3 covers 14 residues. The germline gives CDR1 SGHDT, CDR2 YYEEEE. The V end lost 4 bases, the J end lost 7 bases, and 17 bases lay between the germline ends. Processing released intraepithelial and lamina propria lymphocytes from the graft tissue. Findings and limits, study-wide: GvH clones detected in recipient marrow included some appearing first in ileum or blood.

This receptor was obtained from a human patient who received an intestinal transplant, so some T cells may come from the graft donor. V usage is TRBV5-6 and J usage is TRBJ1-1, with a tentative D call TRBD1 (5 bases). This sample comprised ileum tissue, obtained 524 days after transplant. CDR3 coding DNA: TGTGCCAGCAGCCGACCGGGGAGGGGTCGTGAAGCTTTCTTT. Its protein product is CASSRPGRGREAFF.